This T cell receptor beta chain is from a study of beta chain features in type 1 diabetes. Germline V gene sequence: CDR1 SQVTM, CDR2 ANQGSEA. V dropped 0 bases and J dropped 6 bases, with 7 bases sitting between them. CDR3 size: 12 residues. In regard to this clone: Its antigen remains unknown.

Study results and caveats: For Type 1 diabetes patients, all four CD4+ subsets carried TCRB CDR3s that were moderately but significantly shorter.

Every bit of the isolated RNA underwent reverse transcription, so sequencing read expressed TCRB transcripts. The table came from immunoSEQ multiplex PCR; TCRdb's copy has only in-frame clones and leaves some out. The repertoire includes roughly 150,000 clones, approximately 62% of them detected once, and about 0.081% sits in the top ten. The receptor was derived from a man aged 30 to 45 with type 1 diabetes. The rearrangement uses TRBV29-1 and TRBJ2-3; D possibly corresponds to TRBD1 (5 bases). Sequenced sample: naive CD4+ T cells from blood. The CDR3 coding sequence is TGCAGCGTTGAAGAATCAGGGGATACGCAGTATTTT. It specifies CSVEESGDTQYF.